The 15 T cell receptor beta chains presented below share a single source sample, sequenced in a study of control samples from healthy donors and cancer patients. Here immunoSEQ multiplex PCR was the method, and the copy in TCRdb shows in-frame clones only, minus some. The table lists roughly 88,000 clones, approximately 86% of them singletons. Material for sequencing was blood. These receptors came from a young man in good health.

This chain connects TRBV3-1 (or the pseudogene TRBV3-2) to TRBJ2-5; D gene uncertain. CDR1 LGHDT and CDR2 YNNKEL come from the germline V gene (reference sequence). CDR3 length equals 19 residues. V shed 0 bases and J shed 0 bases, with 20 bases lying between them. CDR3 sequence: CASSQDPPGEPTYQETQYF. The CDR3 bases are TGTGCCAGCAGCCAAGATCCCCCAGGAGAGCCAACGTACCAAGAGACCCAGTACTTC.

The chain has TRBV6-5 and TRBJ2-3; D remains ambiguous. Germline CDR1 and CDR2: MNHEY and SVGAGI. This CDR3 region has 13 residues. The V end lost 9 bases, the J end lost 0 bases, and 10 bases lay between the germline ends. As DNA, the CDR3 is TGTGCCAGTTCTTATGGTAGCACAGATACGCAGTATTTT. Its translation is CASSYGSTDTQYF.

This clone appeared once. This chain links TRBV2 with TRBJ2-7; D remains ambiguous. The ends were cut back, 4 bases at V and 4 bases at J, with 8 bases in the middle. This CDR3 comprises 12 residues. The germline gives CDR1 SNHLY, CDR2 FYNNEI. The CDR3 loop reads CASSGGSYEQYF. Written as DNA, the CDR3 is TGTGCCAGCAGTGGCGGCAGTTACGAGCAGTACTTC.

V usage is TRBV6-2 or TRBV6-3 and J usage is TRBJ1-6; D gene ambiguous. Trimming took 4 bases from V and 0 from J, leaving 22 bases between them. The CDR3 extends over 20 amino acids. Germline CDR1 reads MNHEY; CDR2 reads SVGEGT. CDR3 region: CASSSSPFSGLSSYNSPLHF. The CDR3 DNA reads as TGTGCCAGCAGTTCATCCCCATTTTCGGGCCTGAGCTCCTATAATTCACCCCTCCACTTT.

This rearrangement joins TRBV11-2 to TRBJ2-5; 10 bases align to TRBD1. The CDR3 totals 15 residues. Germline V gene lookup returns CDR1 SGHAT and CDR2 FQNNGV. After removal of 1 base from V and 5 bases from J, the junction contained 4 bases not matched to a gene. The CDR3 spells CASSLGGTGVETQYF. The CDR3 nucleotides are TGTGCCAGCAGCTTAGGTGGGACAGGGGTGGAGACCCAGTACTTC.

J is TRBJ1-1 and V is TRBV7-2; D call uncertain. CDR1 is SGHTA, CDR2 FQGNSA, per germline. V was pared by 3 bases and J by 7 bases, with 6 bases between. The CDR3 has 11 amino acids. The CDR3, as DNA: TGTGCCAGCAGCTTTCTGCATGAAGCTTTCTTT. This codes for CASSFLHEAFF. Full variable domain (rest looked up from reference TRBV7-2 and TRBJ1-1): GAGVSQSPSNKVTEKGKDVELRCDPISGHTALYWYRQSLGQGLEFLIYFQGNSAPDKSGLPSDRFSAERTGGSVSTLTIQRTQQEDSAVYLCASSFLHEAFFGQGTRLTVV.

In this sample, this clone turned up once. V usage is TRBV27 and J usage is TRBJ1-2, with a possible D match to TRBD1 (6 bases). V gave up 5 bases and J gave up 7 bases, with 14 bases separating them. The CDR3 extends over 13 amino acids. The V gene's germline CDR1 is MNHEY and CDR2 SMNVEV (reference sequence). DNA of the CDR3: TGTGCCAGCAGTCCACAGGGAATGGGTGGCTACACCTTC. Its translation is CASSPQGMGGYTF.

The CDR3 region has the DNA TGTGCCAGCAGAAGGGACAGGGGTGCAGATACGCAGTATTTT. Encoded protein: CASRRDRGADTQYF. This chain joins TRBV2 and TRBJ2-3; the match to TRBD1 covers 10 bases. The CDR3 loop spans 14 amino acids. With 6 bases clipped from V and 4 bases from J, the junction kept 4 bases outside the gene matches. Germline values: CDR1 SNHLY, CDR2 FYNNEI.

The chain combines TRBV18 with TRBJ2-7; TRBD1 or TRBD2 may be the D gene (5 bases each). Germline CDR1 and CDR2: KGHSH and LQKENI. V lost 5 bases, J lost 2 bases, and 13 bases lay in between. The CDR3 has 14 amino acids. DNA for the CDR3: TGTGCCAGCTCAAACCGGGACCCGACCTACGAGCAGTACTTC. Encoded protein: CASSNRDPTYEQYF. Complete variable domain (other parts from reference TRBV18 and TRBJ2-7): NAGVMQNPRHLVRRRGQEARLRCSPMKGHSHVYWYRQLPEEGLKFMVYLQKENIIDESGMPKERFSAEFPKEGPSILRIQQVVRGDSAAYFCASSNRDPTYEQYFGPGTRLTVT.

The rearrangement uses TRBV27 and TRBJ2-2; D ambiguous. Germline V CDR1 and CDR2: MNHEY, SMNVEV (reference sequence). This CDR3 is built from 16 residues. V lost 5 bases and J lost 1, with 14 bases in between. CDR3 in amino acids: CASSGTGAGNTGELFF. The CDR3 region has the DNA TGTGCCAGCAGTGGCACCGGTGCAGGGAACACCGGGGAGCTGTTTTTT.

This chain links TRBV10-3 with TRBJ1-3; a possible D gene is TRBD1 (5 bases). The CDR3 is 15 amino acids. The germline CDR1 and CDR2 sequences are ENHRY and SYGVKD. The V end was cut by 2 bases, the J end by 4 bases, with 12 bases between. Here the CDR3 DNA reads TGTGCCATCAGTGAGAGGGGTCGTGGCGGAAACACCATATATTTT. Amino acid sequence: CAISERGRGGNTIYF.

The chain links TRBV2 to TRBJ2-4, with D perhaps TRBD1 or TRBD2 (5 bases each). The CDR3 has 17 amino acids. CDR1 SNHLY and CDR2 FYNNEI come from the germline V gene. Trimming took off 3 bases at V and 3 bases at J, with 18 bases between the two ends. The CDR3 region is CASSDRIVGVGKNIQYF. DNA of the CDR3: TGTGCCAGCAGTGATAGAATTGTGGGGGTGGGCAAAAACATTCAGTACTTC.

The chain links TRBV5-1 to TRBJ1-6; the match to TRBD1 covers 7 bases. Germline V gene sequence: CDR1 SGHRS, CDR2 YFSETQ. There are 14 residues in the CDR3. The V gene end was trimmed by 0 bases and the J gene end by 7 bases; junction bases not matched to a gene: 1. CDR3 DNA: TGCGCCAGCAGCTTGGCAGGGGGGAATTCACCCCTCCACTTT. As protein: CASSLAGGNSPLHF.

The chain uses TRBV20-1 and TRBJ1-5; no firm D call. The CDR3 is 14 amino acids. V lost 3 bases and J lost 1, with 10 bases in between. CDR1 and CDR2 (germline): DFQATT, SNEGSKA (reference sequence). The CDR3 is CSASPGESNQPQHF. CDR3 sequence (DNA): TGCAGTGCTAGTCCCGGGGAGAGCAATCAGCCCCAGCATTTT.

V gene TRBV10-3 combines with J gene TRBJ2-3; 8 bases match TRBD1. CDR1 is ENHRY and CDR2 is SYGVKD in the germline V gene. The CDR3 runs to 15 residues. The trim removed 7 bases at V and 1 base at J, leaving 7 bases unmatched. The CDR3 bases are TGTGCCATCATGGGAACACAGGGGGGCACAGATACGCAGTATTTT. It specifies CAIMGTQGGTDTQYF.